This T cell receptor (beta chain) was recovered during a study of control samples from healthy donors and cancer patients. The table came from immunoSEQ multiplex PCR; TCRdb's copy has only in-frame clones and leaves some out. The table shows about 100,000 clones, with approximately 86% occurring only once. The CDR3 contains 16 residues. The germline V gene has CDR1 MNHEY and CDR2 SVGAGI. With 6 bases removed from V and 2 bases from J, the gap between germline ends came to 19 bases. This chain connects TRBV6-5 to TRBJ1-1; tentative D call: TRBD1 (6 bases). Sample: blood. This receptor was identified in a man aged 25 to 40 in good health. In nucleotides, the CDR3 is TGTGCCAGCAGATACGGAACCGGGACATCTAACACTGAAGCTTTCTTT. This translates into CASRYGTGTSNTEAFF.